Shown below are 4 T cell receptor beta chains from a single sample sequenced in a study of cytomegalovirus exposure and HLA in healthy donors. PCR was performed using 60 Vbeta and 13 Jbeta primers. Sequencing was performed with immunoSEQ multiplex PCR; in TCRdb, only in-frame clones are kept and a portion is missing. The data show some 90,000 clones, roughly 63% seen once. The sample comprised PBMCs. These TCRs come from a man in his forties or fifties in good health and CMV-seronegative.

The chain links TRBV6-5 to TRBJ2-3; TRBD2 agrees at 14 bases. CDR3 size: 16 residues. With 2 bases clipped from V and 4 bases from J, the junction kept 2 bases outside the gene matches. Germline V CDR1 and CDR2: MNHEY, SVGAGI. The chain's CDR3 is CASSYATSGGADTQYF. DNA of the CDR3: TGTGCCAGCAGTTACGCGACTAGCGGGGGGGCAGATACGCAGTATTTT.

The chain carries TRBV4-3 and TRBJ2-7; D unclear. V lost 2 bases and J lost 0, with 8 bases in between. Looked up from germline, CDR1 is LGHNA and CDR2 is YSLEER. The CDR3 loop spans 14 amino acids. The CDR3 bases are TGCGCCAGCAGCCAAAACCCGAGCTCCTACGAGCAGTACTTC. Its translation: CASSQNPSSYEQYF.

The chain couples TRBV29-1 to TRBJ1-4, with TRBD1 matching 7 bases. The CDR3 extends over 12 amino acids. The junction had 4 bases not matched to a gene; V was cut back by 6 bases and J by 6 bases. Per the germline V gene, CDR1 is SQVTM and CDR2 is ANQGSEA. The CDR3, as DNA: TGCAGCGTACAGGGGCAGGATGAAAAACTGTTTTTT. Translation: CSVQGQDEKLFF.

This sequence joins TRBV13 and TRBJ1-6, with D perhaps matching TRBD1 (6 bases). With 3 bases removed from V and 10 bases from J, the gap between germline ends came to 13 bases. The length of the CDR3 is 14 residues. Per the germline V gene, CDR1 is PRHDT and CDR2 is FYEKMQ (reference sequence). The CDR3 bases are TGTGCCAGCAGCTTTGCTACAGGGTACTCACCCCTCCACTTT. Amino acids: CASSFATGYSPLHF.